A single sample gave rise to the 17 T cell receptor beta chains below, sequenced in a study of T cell changes during pregnancy in multiple sclerosis. Assay used: immunoSEQ multiplex PCR; TCRdb lists only in-frame clones, some missing. The table shows approximately 70,000 clones, with around 92% occurring only once. The specimen comprised peripheral blood, sampled in the second trimester of pregnancy. The receptors come from a female donor in good health, enrolled as a control in a pregnancy study.

The CDR3 DNA reads as TGTGCCACCGACCTACCGGGACAAGCTAACTATGGCTACACCTTC. Translated, it gives CATDLPGQANYGYTF. The rearrangement joins TRBV28 to TRBJ1-2, with D tentatively TRBD1 (6 bases). CDR1 is MDHEN, CDR2 SYDVKM, per germline. The length of the CDR3 is 15 residues. Trimming cost V 10 bases and J 0 bases, with 18 bases left between them.

The chain combines TRBV6-6 with TRBJ2-7; 9 positions match TRBD1. V shed 7 bases and J 7 bases; nucleotides not matched to a gene: 5. CDR3 size: 12 residues. Germline assignment: CDR1 MNHNY and CDR2 SVGAGI (reference sequence). The CDR3 sequence: CASNTGGWEQYF. The CDR3 region has the DNA TGTGCCAGCAATACAGGGGGCTGGGAGCAGTACTTC.

The rearrangement links TRBV16 to TRBJ1-5; D is ambiguous. CDR3 length: 15 residues. V lost 4 bases, J lost 3 bases, and 13 bases lay in between. Germline V gives CDR1 KGHSY, CDR2 FQNENV. For the CDR3, the DNA is TGTGCCAGCAGCCCTACCCACAGCCCCAATCAGCCCCAGCATTTT. This sequence encodes CASSPTHSPNQPQHF.

The chain employs TRBV9 and TRBJ1-1; the match to TRBD1 covers 7 bases. CDR1 is SGDLS, CDR2 YYNGEE, per germline. CDR3 length: 12 residues. After removal of 4 bases from V and 11 bases from J, the junction contained 8 bases not matched to a gene. CDR3 nucleotides: TGTGCCAGCAGCACCCTAACAGGGGCGGCTTTCTTT. The encoded protein is CASSTLTGAAFF. Together with reference TRBV9 and TRBJ1-1, the CDR3 gives the full variable domain: DSGVTQTPKHLITATGQRVTLRCSPRSGDLSVYWYQQSLDQGLQFLIQYYNGEERAKGNILERFSAQQFPDLHSELNLSSLELGDSALYFCASSTLTGAAFFGQGTRLTVV.

V is TRBV25-1 and J is TRBJ1-3; maybe TRBD1 (5 bases). The germline V and J ends were trimmed by 4 bases and 4 bases, with 14 bases remaining between them. This CDR3 spans 15 amino acids. Germline V gene sequence: CDR1 MGHDK, CDR2 SYGVNS. The chain's CDR3 is CASSGGRVGGNTIYF. CDR3 coding DNA: TGTGCCAGCAGTGGGGGCAGGGTGGGAGGAAACACCATATATTTT.

The chain uses TRBV7-2 and TRBJ1-1; 8 bases are shared with TRBD1. Trimming cost V 5 bases and J 2 bases; bases outside gene matches: 4. CDR3 length: 14 residues. The germline CDR1 and CDR2 sequences are SGHTA and FQGNSA. CDR3 coding DNA: TGTGCCAGCAGCCTGGACAGGGCTAACACTGAAGCTTTCTTT. This gives the protein CASSLDRANTEAFF.

The CDR3 loop reads CASRGLLAGGQGEQYF. DNA for the CDR3: TGTGCCAGCAGGGGGTTACTAGCGGGAGGCCAGGGGGAGCAGTACTTC. The gene calls are TRBV6-6 and TRBJ2-7; 12 bases line up with TRBD2. Per the germline V gene, CDR1 is MNHNY and CDR2 is SVGAGI (reference sequence). V lost 6 bases and J lost 7; bases outside the gene matches: 13. CDR3 length equals 16 residues.

V usage is TRBV5-4 and J usage is TRBJ2-5; D gene ambiguous. In germline, CDR1 is SGHNT, CDR2 YYREEE (reference sequence). Trimming took 0 bases from V and 6 from J, leaving 9 bases between them. There are 13 residues in the CDR3. The CDR3 is CASSLEQPKTQYF. The CDR3, as DNA: TGTGCCAGCAGCTTGGAACAGCCTAAGACCCAGTACTTC.

This clone was detected only a few times. The chain has TRBV29-1 and TRBJ2-7; the D gene is possibly TRBD2 (5 bases). V lost 2 bases and J 6 bases, leaving 14 bases between the germline ends. Per germline, CDR1 SQVTM and CDR2 ANQGSEA. The CDR3 is made up of 13 amino acids. In nucleotides, the CDR3 is TGCAGCGTTGAACTGTCTGAGGCGGGCGAGCAGTACTTC. Amino acids: CSVELSEAGEQYF.

The J gene is TRBJ2-2, the V gene TRBV9, with 8 positions matching TRBD2. V was clipped by 0 bases and J by 3 bases; unmatched bases: 4. The CDR3 sequence is 16 residues long. Germline-derived CDR1 and CDR2 are SGDLS and YYNGEE. The CDR3 sequence is CASSVGVGGDTGELFF. The CDR3 nucleotides are TGTGCCAGCAGCGTAGGGGTCGGGGGGGACACCGGGGAGCTGTTTTTT.

The chain joins TRBV2 to TRBJ2-1; perhaps TRBD1 as D (5 bases). This CDR3 has 16 residues. Germline loops: CDR1 SNHLY, CDR2 FYNNEI. The V gene lost 4 bases and the J gene lost 0 bases, with 13 bases spanning the gap. CDR3 in amino acids: CASSAGIASSYNEQFF. CDR3 coding DNA: TGTGCCAGCAGTGCAGGGATTGCCAGCTCCTACAATGAGCAGTTCTTC.

V and J are TRBV5-8 and TRBJ1-4; TRBD1 matches 7 bases. Trimming took 3 bases from V and 3 from J; bases not matched to a gene: 11. Looked up from germline, CDR1 is SGHTS and CDR2 is YDEGEE. The CDR3 contains 17 residues. The CDR3 DNA sequence: TGTGCCAGCAGCTCAATCGAAGGACAGGCGGCTAATGAAAAACTGTTTTTT. Amino acid sequence: CASSSIEGQAANEKLFF.

The chain couples TRBV28 to TRBJ1-4; D unclear. Germline CDR1 reads MDHEN; CDR2 reads SYDVKM. The CDR3 runs to 16 residues. Between the trimmed V and J ends, which lost 8 bases and 4 bases, there was a span of 20 bases. The CDR3 DNA reads as TGTGCCAGCCGCGGGATGGGTCGTACACTTAATGAAAAACTGTTTTTT. Translated: CASRGMGRTLNEKLFF.

This chain connects TRBV28 to TRBJ2-3; 12 positions agree with TRBD2. This CDR3 is built from 17 residues. V lost 3 bases and J lost 4; bases outside the gene matches: 8. Germline loops: CDR1 MDHEN, CDR2 SYDVKM. Here the CDR3 DNA reads TGTGCCAGCAGTTTCAACCTAGCGGGAGGGCGGGCAGATACGCAGTATTTT. The encoded protein is CASSFNLAGGRADTQYF.

This clone appeared once. The chain uses TRBV27 and TRBJ2-5, with 10 bases aligning to TRBD2. The V and J ends lost 5 bases and 3 bases, in that order; junction bases with no gene match: 3. This CDR3 contains 14 residues. Germline V CDR1 and CDR2: MNHEY, SMNVEV (reference sequence). Here the CDR3 DNA reads TGTGCCAGCAGTCCTCTAGCGGGAGAAGAGACCCAGTACTTC. Translation: CASSPLAGEETQYF.

V gene TRBV12-5 combines with J gene TRBJ1-1; 8 bases agree with TRBD1. With V trimmed by 2 bases and J by 0 bases, 11 bases remained unmatched. CDR3 size: 18 residues. Germline V gene sequence: CDR1 LGHNT, CDR2 FRNRAP. Here the CDR3 reads CASGLWGRGLRMNTEAFF. In DNA form, the CDR3 reads TGTGCTAGTGGTTTGTGGGGCAGGGGGCTGCGTATGAACACTGAAGCTTTCTTT. The entire variable domain, with the rest obtained from reference TRBV12-5 and TRBJ1-1, is as follows: DARVTQTPRHKVTEMGQEVTMRCQPILGHNTVFWYRQTMMQGLELLAYFRNRAPLDDSGMPKDRFSAEMPDATLATLKIQPSEPRDSAVYFCASGLWGRGLRMNTEAFFGQGTRLTVV.

The chain couples TRBV9 to TRBJ1-1; TRBD1 is a possible D gene (6 bases). Germline V gives CDR1 SGDLS, CDR2 YYNGEE. Trimming pared 10 bases from V and 3 bases from J, leaving 19 bases between. This CDR3 has 14 amino acids. The CDR3 sequence: CASRGGLGDTEAFF. Written as DNA, the CDR3 is TGTGCCTCAAGGGGGGGATTGGGGGACACTGAAGCTTTCTTT. The full variable domain, rest sourced from reference TRBV9 and TRBJ1-1, is DSGVTQTPKHLITATGQRVTLRCSPRSGDLSVYWYQQSLDQGLQFLIQYYNGEERAKGNILERFSAQQFPDLHSELNLSSLELGDSALYFCASRGGLGDTEAFFGQGTRLTVV.